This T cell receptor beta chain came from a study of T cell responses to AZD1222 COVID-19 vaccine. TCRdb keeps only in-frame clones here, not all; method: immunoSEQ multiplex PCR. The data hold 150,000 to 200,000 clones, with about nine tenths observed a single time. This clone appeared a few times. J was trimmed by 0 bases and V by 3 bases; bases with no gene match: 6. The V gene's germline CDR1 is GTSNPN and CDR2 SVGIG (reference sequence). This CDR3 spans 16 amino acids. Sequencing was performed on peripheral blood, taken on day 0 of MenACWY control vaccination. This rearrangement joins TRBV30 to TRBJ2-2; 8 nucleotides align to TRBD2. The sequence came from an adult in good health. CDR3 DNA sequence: TGTGCCTGGAGGTTAGCGGGACTTCCGAACACCGGGGAGCTGTTTTTT. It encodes CAWRLAGLPNTGELFF.